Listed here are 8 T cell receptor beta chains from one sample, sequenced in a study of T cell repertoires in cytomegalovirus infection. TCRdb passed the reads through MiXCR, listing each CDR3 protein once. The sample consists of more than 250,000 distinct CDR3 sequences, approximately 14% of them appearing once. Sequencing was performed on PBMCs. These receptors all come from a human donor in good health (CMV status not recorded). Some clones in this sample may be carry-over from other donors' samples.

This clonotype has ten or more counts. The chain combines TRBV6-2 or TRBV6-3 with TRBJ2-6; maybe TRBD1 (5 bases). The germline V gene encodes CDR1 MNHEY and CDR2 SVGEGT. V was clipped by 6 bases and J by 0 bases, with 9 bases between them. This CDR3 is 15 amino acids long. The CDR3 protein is CASSSDSSGANVLTF. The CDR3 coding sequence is TGTGCCAGCAGCTCCGACAGCTCTGGGGCCAACGTCCTGACTTTC.

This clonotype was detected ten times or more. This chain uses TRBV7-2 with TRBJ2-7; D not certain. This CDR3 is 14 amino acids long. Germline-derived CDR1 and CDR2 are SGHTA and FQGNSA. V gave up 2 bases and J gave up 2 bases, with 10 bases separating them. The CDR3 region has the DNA TGTGCCAGCAGCTTACTTGGGCCTCCCTACGAGCAGTACTTC. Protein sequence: CASSLLGPPYEQYF. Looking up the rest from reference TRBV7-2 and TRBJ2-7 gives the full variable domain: GAGVSQSPSNKVTEKGKDVELRCDPISGHTALYWYRQSLGQGLEFLIYFQGNSAPDKSGLPSDRFSAERTGGSVSTLTIQRTQQEDSAVYLCASSLLGPPYEQYFGPGTRLTVT.

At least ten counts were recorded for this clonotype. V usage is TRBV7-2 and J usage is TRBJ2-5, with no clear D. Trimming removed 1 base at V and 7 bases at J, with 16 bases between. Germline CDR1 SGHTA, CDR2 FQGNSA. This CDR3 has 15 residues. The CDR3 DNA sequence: TGTGCCAGCAGCTTAGAGATGAATTCCTTCGCGACCCAGTACTTC. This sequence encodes CASSLEMNSFATQYF.

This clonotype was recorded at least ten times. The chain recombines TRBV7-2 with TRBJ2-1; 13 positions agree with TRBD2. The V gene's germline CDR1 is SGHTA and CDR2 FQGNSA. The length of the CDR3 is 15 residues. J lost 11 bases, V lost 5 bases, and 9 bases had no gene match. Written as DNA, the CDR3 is TGTGCCAGCAGCCTTGCGGGACTAGCGGGGTTAAAGCAGTTCTTC. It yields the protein CASSLAGLAGLKQFF.

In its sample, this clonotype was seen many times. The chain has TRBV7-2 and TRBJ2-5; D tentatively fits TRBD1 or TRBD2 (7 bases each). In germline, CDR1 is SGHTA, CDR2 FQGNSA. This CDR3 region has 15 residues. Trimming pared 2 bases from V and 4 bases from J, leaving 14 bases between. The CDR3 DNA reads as TGTGCCAGCAGCTTAAGACAGGGAGGGGGAGAGACCCAGTACTTC. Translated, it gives CASSLRQGGGETQYF. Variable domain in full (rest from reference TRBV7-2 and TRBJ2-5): GAGVSQSPSNKVTEKGKDVELRCDPISGHTALYWYRQSLGQGLEFLIYFQGNSAPDKSGLPSDRFSAERTGGSVSTLTIQRTQQEDSAVYLCASSLRQGGGETQYFGPGTRLLVL.

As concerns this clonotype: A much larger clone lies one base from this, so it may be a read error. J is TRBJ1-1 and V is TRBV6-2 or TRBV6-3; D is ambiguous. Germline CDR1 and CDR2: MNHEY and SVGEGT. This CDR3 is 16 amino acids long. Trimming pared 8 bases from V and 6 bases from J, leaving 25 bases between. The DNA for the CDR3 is TGTGCCAGCGGTTCCCCCATCAGGACGGAGGACGCTGAAGCTTTCTTT. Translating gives CASGSPIRTEDAEAFF.

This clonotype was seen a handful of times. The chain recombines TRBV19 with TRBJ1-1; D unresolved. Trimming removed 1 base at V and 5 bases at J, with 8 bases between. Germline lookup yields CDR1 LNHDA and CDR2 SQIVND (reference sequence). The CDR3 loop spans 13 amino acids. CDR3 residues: CASSIGWETEAFF. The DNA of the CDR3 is TGTGCCAGTAGTATAGGTTGGGAAACTGAAGCTTTCTTT.

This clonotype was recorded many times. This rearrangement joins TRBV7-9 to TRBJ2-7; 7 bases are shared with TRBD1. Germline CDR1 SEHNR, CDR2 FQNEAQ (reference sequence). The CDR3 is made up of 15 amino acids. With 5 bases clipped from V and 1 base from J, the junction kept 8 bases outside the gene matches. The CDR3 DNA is TGTGCCAGCAGCCGCAGCACGGGACAGTCCTACGAGCAGTACTTC. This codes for CASSRSTGQSYEQYF.